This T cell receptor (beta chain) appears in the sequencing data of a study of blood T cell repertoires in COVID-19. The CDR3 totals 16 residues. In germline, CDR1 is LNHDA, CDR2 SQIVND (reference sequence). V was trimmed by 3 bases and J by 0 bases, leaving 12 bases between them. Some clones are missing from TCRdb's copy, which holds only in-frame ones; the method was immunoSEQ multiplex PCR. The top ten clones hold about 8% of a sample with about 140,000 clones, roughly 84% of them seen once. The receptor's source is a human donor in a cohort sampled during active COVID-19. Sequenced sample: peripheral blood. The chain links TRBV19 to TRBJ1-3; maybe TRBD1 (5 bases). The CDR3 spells CASSIDSSSSGNTIYF. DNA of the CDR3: TGTGCCAGTAGTATCGACAGCTCGAGCTCTGGAAACACCATATATTTT.